Shown below are 17 T cell receptor beta chains from a single sample sequenced in a study of T cell changes during pregnancy in multiple sclerosis. TCRdb's table, derived via immunoSEQ multiplex PCR, lists solely in-frame clones and lacks some. The sample consists of about 65,000 clones, around 92% of them appearing once. This specimen consisted of CD8+ T cells from peripheral blood mononuclear cells, obtained in the third trimester of pregnancy. The receptor source for this set is a female donor in good health, enrolled as a control in a pregnancy study.

The chain links TRBV27 to TRBJ2-7; D is unresolved. The CDR3 spans 13 residues. Deletions cut 5 bases from V and 3 bases from J, with 11 bases between. The germline V gene encodes CDR1 MNHEY and CDR2 SMNVEV (reference sequence). The CDR3 DNA is TGTGCCAGCAGTGACCTGGGCCGCTACGAGCAGTACTTC. Translating it yields CASSDLGRYEQYF.

The count of this clone is one. J is TRBJ2-7 and V is TRBV7-3, with D maybe TRBD1 (6 bases). This CDR3 has 14 amino acids. V lost 0 bases and J 5 bases, leaving 11 bases between the germline ends. The germline V gene has CDR1 SGHTA and CDR2 FQGTGA. The CDR3 region is CASSLTQGSHEQYF. The CDR3 nucleotides read TGTGCCAGCAGCTTAACACAGGGTTCCCACGAGCAGTACTTC.

The V call is TRBV5-6, the J call TRBJ1-1, with D hard to call. Per the germline V gene, CDR1 is SGHDT and CDR2 is YYEEEE. Deletions cut 4 bases from V and 0 bases from J, with 10 bases between. There are 14 residues in the CDR3. CDR3 residues: CASSNGAMNTEAFF. DNA of the CDR3: TGTGCCAGCAGCAACGGAGCTATGAACACTGAAGCTTTCTTT.

This rearrangement joins TRBV9 to TRBJ1-2; perhaps TRBD1 as D (5 bases). V gave up 7 bases and J gave up 8 bases, with 9 bases separating them. There are 10 residues in the CDR3. In germline, CDR1 is SGDLS, CDR2 YYNGEE. CDR3 DNA: TGTGCCAGCGGAAACAGGGGCTACACCTTC. This codes for CASGNRGYTF.

The table lists this clone with a count of one. The V call is TRBV28, the J call TRBJ1-2; 8 bases are a match to TRBD1. The CDR3 has 13 amino acids. V lost 11 bases and J lost 4; bases outside the gene matches: 9. From germline, CDR1 is MDHEN and CDR2 SYDVKM. The CDR3: CAAQTGVGYGYTF. CDR3 nucleotides: TGTGCCGCCCAGACAGGGGTCGGCTATGGCTACACCTTC.

V and J are TRBV7-9 and TRBJ1-6, with TRBD1 as a possible D gene (6 bases). V was trimmed by 0 bases and J by 7 bases, leaving 10 bases between them. The CDR3 runs to 15 residues. CDR1 and CDR2 from the germline V gene are SEHNR and FQNEAQ (reference sequence). The CDR3 region is CASSLARGANSPLHF. The CDR3, as DNA: TGTGCCAGCAGCTTAGCCAGGGGTGCAAATTCACCCCTCCACTTT.

V usage is TRBV27 and J usage is TRBJ2-7; D possibly corresponds to TRBD2 (6 bases). The CDR3 loop spans 11 amino acids. The V and J ends lost 8 bases and 3 bases respectively, with 8 bases between them. Germline-derived CDR1 and CDR2 are MNHEY and SMNVEV (reference sequence). The CDR3 DNA follows: TGTGCCAGCTACGGGGGCTACGAGCAGTACTTC. Its translation: CASYGGYEQYF.

This clone was detected once. The rearrangement links TRBV19 to TRBJ2-3, with D maybe TRBD2 (6 bases). Germline V CDR1 and CDR2: LNHDA, SQIVND (reference sequence). The CDR3 has 15 residues. V was pared by 0 bases and J by 3 bases, with 10 bases between. The CDR3 region has the DNA TGTGCCAGTAGTATAGATAACGGGGGAACAGATACGCAGTATTTT. Translated, it gives CASSIDNGGTDTQYF.

The rearrangement joins TRBV4-3 to TRBJ2-5; 11 bases match TRBD2. The J segment lost 5 bases and the V segment lost 0 bases, leaving 8 bases of the junction unmatched. The germline gives CDR1 LGHNA, CDR2 YSLEER. The CDR3 is 17 residues long. CDR3 residues: CASSQDKLAGGPETQYF. The CDR3 coding sequence is TGCGCCAGCAGCCAAGATAAGCTAGCGGGGGGACCTGAGACCCAGTACTTC.

This chain uses TRBV29-1 with TRBJ2-3, with 7 bases that match TRBD1. V trimming: 6 bases; J trimming: 0 bases; junction bases outside the gene matches: 6. Germline V gene lookup returns CDR1 SQVTM and CDR2 ANQGSEA. This CDR3 region has 14 residues. CDR3 amino acids: CSVGTVQSTDTQYF. The DNA for the CDR3 is TGCAGCGTCGGGACAGTCCAGAGCACAGATACGCAGTATTTT.

V and J are TRBV4-1 and TRBJ1-1; 8 bases agree with TRBD1. V trimming: 4 bases; J trimming: 11 bases; junction bases outside the gene matches: 9. Germline V gene data show CDR1 as MGHRA and CDR2 as YSYEKL. The CDR3 is 13 amino acids. CDR3 coding DNA: TGCGCCAGCAGCCCAGGACAGGGACTATGGGCTTTCTTT. Residues: CASSPGQGLWAFF.

The sample holds one count of this clone. The V gene is TRBV15, the J gene TRBJ2-1; 7 nucleotides line up with TRBD1. The germline CDR1 and CDR2 sequences are LNHNV and YYDKDF (reference sequence). The trim removed 0 bases at V and 6 bases at J, leaving 11 bases unmatched. CDR3 length equals 17 residues. This CDR3 reads CATSRDLDRALGNEQFF. For the CDR3, the DNA is TGTGCCACCAGCAGAGATCTAGACAGGGCCTTAGGCAATGAGCAGTTCTTC.

This clone was seen only a few times. This chain links TRBV30 with TRBJ1-3; 8 bases are a match to TRBD1. From germline, CDR1 is GTSNPN and CDR2 SVGIG (reference sequence). V lost 3 bases to trimming and J lost 1 base; unmatched junction nucleotides: 5. This CDR3 is built from 15 residues. CDR3 sequence: CAWRPGGQSGNTIYF. In DNA form, the CDR3 reads TGTGCCTGGAGACCAGGGGGCCAGTCTGGAAACACCATATATTTT. Full variable domain (rest looked up from reference TRBV30 and TRBJ1-3): SQTIHQWPATLVQPVGSPLSLECTVEGTSNPNLYWYRQAAGRGLQLLFYSVGIGQISSEVPQNLSASRPQDRQFILSSKKLLLSDSGFYLCAWRPGGQSGNTIYFGEGSWLTVV.

The chain joins TRBV4-3 to TRBJ1-2; D uncertain. The CDR3 loop spans 15 amino acids. Trimming took 0 bases from V and 1 from J, leaving 9 bases between them. Germline V gene lookup returns CDR1 LGHNA and CDR2 YSLEER. The DNA for the CDR3 is TGCGCCAGCAGCCAAGATCTTGCACTTAACTATGGCTACACCTTC. Translated, it gives CASSQDLALNYGYTF.

The chain employs TRBV27 and TRBJ1-2, with 10 bases fitting TRBD1. The V and J ends lost 6 bases and 8 bases, in that order; junction bases with no gene match: 3. The length of the CDR3 is 12 residues. CDR1 is MNHEY and CDR2 is SMNVEV in the germline V gene (reference sequence). The CDR3 reads CASRGTGVGYTF. CDR3 nucleotides: TGTGCCAGCAGGGGGACAGGGGTAGGCTACACCTTC.

The chain recombines TRBV5-6 with TRBJ1-4, with D perhaps matching TRBD1 (5 bases). The CDR3 has 14 residues. Germline V lookup: CDR1 SGHDT, CDR2 YYEEEE. Trimming cost V 2 bases and J 8 bases, with 13 bases left between them. DNA of the CDR3: TGTGCCAGCAGCTTCGGGGGTGTTGGAGAAAAACTGTTTTTT. It encodes CASSFGGVGEKLFF.

The chain couples TRBV16 to TRBJ2-1; 8 bases are a match to TRBD2. Germline lookup yields CDR1 KGHSY and CDR2 FQNENV. CDR3 size: 14 residues. The J segment lost 7 bases and the V segment lost 1 base, leaving 3 bases of the junction unmatched. The CDR3 DNA is TGTGCCAGCAGCCAATGGTCGGGGGGGAATGAGCAGTTCTTC. It specifies CASSQWSGGNEQFF.